These 19 T cell receptor beta chains were sequenced from one sample in a study of T-cell memory formation after mild COVID-19. TCRdb re-called the 5' RACE reads through MiXCR, storing one row per CDR3 protein. Among just over 200,000 distinct CDR3 sequences listed, around 9.5% were seen once. Sequencing used PBMCs or a T cell subset sorted from them (not recorded which). The source is a young man who had mild COVID-19 (a few samples of this study predate the infection). Cell type and time point are not known.

Ten or more counts support this clonotype. The rearrangement joins TRBV7-2 to TRBJ2-5, with 9 bases matching TRBD1. The CDR3 is 16 residues long. The germline V gene encodes CDR1 SGHTA and CDR2 FQGNSA. The trim removed 1 base at V and 5 bases at J, leaving 8 bases unmatched. In nucleotides, the CDR3 is TGTGCCAGCAGCTTAGGAGGGACAGGGCGTCGGGAGACCCAGTACTTC. This translates into CASSLGGTGRRETQYF.

This clonotype was observed many times. The chain employs TRBV7-2 and TRBJ1-1; D is unresolved. The CDR3 sequence is 16 residues long. V was clipped by 1 base and J by 1 base, with 13 bases between them. Germline V CDR1 and CDR2: SGHTA, FQGNSA. For the CDR3, the DNA is TGTGCCAGCAGCTTAGTTCCTGCAGACAAGAACACTGAAGCTTTCTTT. It translates to CASSLVPADKNTEAFF.

This clonotype was seen more than once but under ten times. This chain uses TRBV12-3 or TRBV12-4 with TRBJ1-4; D is perhaps TRBD1 (6 bases). This CDR3 is built from 20 residues. The germline V and J ends were trimmed by 8 bases and 0 bases, with 28 bases remaining between them. CDR3 protein: CASGATRGEYTFATNEKLFF. CDR3 nucleotides: TGTGCCAGCGGGGCAACAAGGGGGGAATATACATTTGCAACTAATGAAAAACTGTTTTTT.

The chain links TRBV9 to TRBJ2-5; D is perhaps TRBD2 (6 bases). The CDR3 spans 13 residues. V gave up 0 bases and J gave up 5 bases, with 8 bases separating them. Germline lookup yields CDR1 SGDLS and CDR2 YYNGEE. DNA of the CDR3: TGTGCCAGCAGCGTAGGAGGGAGGGAGACCCAGTACTTC. Amino acid sequence: CASSVGGRETQYF. The full variable domain, its missing parts supplied by reference TRBV9 and TRBJ2-5, is DSGVTQTPKHLITATGQRVTLRCSPRSGDLSVYWYQQSLDQGLQFLIQYYNGEERAKGNILERFSAQQFPDLHSELNLSSLELGDSALYFCASSVGGRETQYFGPGTRLLVL.

This clonotype was seen more than once but under ten times. The V call is TRBV25-1, the J call TRBJ1-4, with D hard to call. The CDR3 covers 16 residues. The V gene's germline CDR1 is MGHDK and CDR2 SYGVNS. Trimming pared 1 base from V and 7 bases from J, leaving 16 bases between. Written as DNA, the CDR3 is TGTGCCAGCAGTGAATGGAGCGGAAGCCGAGGTGAAAAACTGTTTTTT. Translation gives CASSEWSGSRGEKLFF. The variable domain in full, completed from reference TRBV25-1 and TRBJ1-4, reads EADIYQTPRYLVIGTGKKITLECSQTMGHDKMYWYQQDPGMELHLIHYSYGVNSTEKGDLSSESTVSRIRTEHFPLTLESARPSHTSQYLCASSEWSGSRGEKLFFGSGTQLSVL.

This clonotype has only a few counts. The gene calls are TRBV12-3 or TRBV12-4 and TRBJ2-1; unclear D gene. The V end was cut by 3 bases, the J end by 10 bases, with 10 bases between. CDR3 length: 12 residues. In nucleotides, the CDR3 is TGTGCCAGCAGTTTGAACAGTAGGGAGCAGTTCTTC. Translation: CASSLNSREQFF.

This clonotype showed up just a few times. V usage is TRBV7-9 and J usage is TRBJ2-5; the D is unclear. The CDR3 runs 14 residues. Germline assignment: CDR1 SEHNR and CDR2 FQNEAQ (reference sequence). The V end was cut by 2 bases, the J end by 1 base, with 8 bases between. CDR3 DNA sequence: TGTGCCAGCAGCTTATTGTCGGTCCAAGAGACCCAGTACTTC. Protein product: CASSLLSVQETQYF.

CDR3 coding DNA: TGTGCCAGCTCACCCTTTTTCCGGACAGGGGGCACTGAAGCTTTCTTT. Its translation: CASSPFFRTGGTEAFF. The chain employs TRBV18 and TRBJ1-1; 10 nucleotides align to TRBD1. V lost 3 bases to trimming and J lost 4 bases; unmatched junction nucleotides: 8. CDR1 and CDR2 from the germline V gene are KGHSH and LQKENI. The CDR3 loop spans 16 amino acids.

This clonotype was counted only a few times. J is TRBJ2-7 and V is TRBV5-6, with 7 bases matching TRBD1. Germline trimming cut 3 bases from V and 5 bases from J; bases unmatched to any gene: 5. Germline V gene data show CDR1 as SGHDT and CDR2 as YYEEEE. The CDR3 totals 13 residues. CDR3 residues: CASSYRGVDEQYF. As DNA, the CDR3 is TGTGCCAGCAGCTACAGGGGCGTGGACGAGCAGTACTTC.

The rearrangement joins TRBV5-6 to TRBJ2-7; 8 nucleotides agree with TRBD1. J lost 7 bases, V lost 4 bases, and 7 bases had no gene match. This CDR3 has 13 amino acids. Germline loops: CDR1 SGHDT, CDR2 YYEEEE. For the CDR3, the DNA is TGTGCCAGCAGCGGTGGCAGGGGGCGTGAGCAGTACTTC. Protein product: CASSGGRGREQYF.

The chain joins TRBV2 to TRBJ2-2; D gene ambiguous. V lost 0 bases, J lost 7 bases, and 12 bases lay in between. This CDR3 spans 15 amino acids. Germline values: CDR1 SNHLY, CDR2 FYNNEI. CDR3 nucleotide sequence: TGTGCCAGCAGTGAAGCCAGACCGGCCTTCGGGGAGCTGTTTTTT. Its translation is CASSEARPAFGELFF.

This clonotype was observed a few times. The chain is built from TRBV11-2 and TRBJ1-4; D gene unclear. Between the trimmed V and J ends, which lost 0 bases and 8 bases, there was a span of 16 bases. Germline loops: CDR1 SGHAT, CDR2 FQNNGV. The CDR3 spans 16 residues. CDR3 residues: CASSLESGGGAEKLFF. CDR3 DNA sequence: TGTGCCAGCAGCTTAGAGTCGGGAGGCGGAGCCGAAAAACTGTTTTTT.

This clonotype was counted a few times. This rearrangement joins TRBV4-1 to TRBJ2-2; D possibly corresponds to TRBD1 (6 bases). Germline lookup yields CDR1 MGHRA and CDR2 YSYEKL. V was clipped by 3 bases and J by 7 bases, with 18 bases between them. The CDR3 loop spans 16 amino acids. The DNA for the CDR3 is TGCGCCAGCAGCCAGCCCCTCAGGGGAAGTCACGGGGAGCTGTTTTTT. Translation: CASSQPLRGSHGELFF.

V is TRBV5-1 and J is TRBJ2-5, with D unresolved. Germline CDR1 SGHRS, CDR2 YFSETQ. The V end was cut by 0 bases, the J end by 5 bases, with 11 bases between. There are 14 residues in the CDR3. CDR3 sequence (DNA): TGCGCCAGCAGCTTGGATCAGCCAAGGGAGACCCAGTACTTC. Its translation: CASSLDQPRETQYF.

The chain combines TRBV5-5 with TRBJ2-5; 8 bases agree with TRBD1. Trimming at V came to 0 bases and at J to 5 bases, leaving 3 bases not matched to a gene. The CDR3 has 14 amino acids. Germline CDR1 is SGHKS and CDR2 is YYEKEE (reference sequence). This chain's CDR3 is CASSLGAGGETQYF. The CDR3 DNA follows: TGTGCCAGCAGCTTGGGGGCAGGGGGCGAGACCCAGTACTTC.

The V and J genes are TRBV9 and TRBJ1-4; a possible D gene is TRBD1 (5 bases). Germline V lookup: CDR1 SGDLS, CDR2 YYNGEE. The CDR3 spans 15 residues. With 0 bases removed from V and 5 bases from J, the gap between germline ends came to 11 bases. The CDR3 nucleotides are TGTGCCAGCAGCGTAGTAGGGAGGGGAAATGAAAAACTGTTTTTT. As protein: CASSVVGRGNEKLFF.

The chain is built from TRBV5-1 and TRBJ2-5; D is unresolved. From germline, CDR1 is SGHRS and CDR2 YFSETQ. The CDR3 loop spans 14 amino acids. V lost 5 bases to trimming and J lost 3 bases, with 14 bases between them. In nucleotides, the CDR3 is TGCGCCAGCAGTTCTCATGACCTTGAAGAGACCCAGTACTTC. It codes for CASSSHDLEETQYF.

The genes are TRBV4-1 and TRBJ2-5; a weak D match, TRBD2 (6 bases). V gave up 6 bases and J gave up 4 bases, with 21 bases separating them. This CDR3 region has 16 residues. Germline V CDR1 and CDR2: MGHRA, YSYEKL. The CDR3 protein is CASSAYGGTFRETQYF. CDR3 DNA sequence: TGCGCCAGCAGTGCGTATGGCGGGACCTTTCGAGAGACCCAGTACTTC.

This sequence joins TRBV15 and TRBJ1-5; no definite D call. V dropped 0 bases and J dropped 0 bases, with 6 bases sitting between them. The CDR3 has 15 amino acids. CDR1 is LNHNV, CDR2 YYDKDF, per germline (reference sequence). CDR3 loop: CATSRDGYSNQPQHF. The CDR3 DNA reads TGTGCCACCAGCAGAGACGGTTATAGCAATCAGCCCCAGCATTTT.